The 28 T cell receptor beta chains below all came from one sample that was sequenced in a study of blood T cell repertoires in COVID-19. Clones were read by immunoSEQ multiplex PCR, and TCRdb kept only the in-frame ones, dropping some. The sample has nearly 85,000 clones; around 88% are singletons. The sample was peripheral blood. Source of these receptors: a woman aged 55 to 70 with acute or convalescent COVID-19.

The chain combines TRBV5-5 with TRBJ2-2; D gene ambiguous. V gave up 4 bases and J gave up 6 bases, with 10 bases separating them. The CDR3 runs 13 residues. CDR1 and CDR2 (germline): SGHKS, YYEKEE (reference sequence). CDR3 in amino acids: CASSHSPAGELFF. The CDR3 DNA reads TGTGCCAGCAGCCACAGCCCGGCCGGGGAGCTGTTTTTT.

Only a few counts were recorded for this clone. The gene calls are TRBV7-9 and TRBJ1-2; 8 bases match TRBD1. After removal of 1 base from V and 7 bases from J, the junction contained 11 bases not matched to a gene. The CDR3 length is 16 residues. Germline assignment: CDR1 SEHNR and CDR2 FQNEAQ (reference sequence). The CDR3 reads CASSLGVATGVVGYTF. DNA for the CDR3: TGTGCCAGCAGCTTAGGAGTCGCGACAGGGGTTGTTGGCTACACCTTC. Looking up the rest from reference TRBV7-9 and TRBJ1-2 gives the full variable domain: DTGVSQNPRHKITKRGQNVTFRCDPISEHNRLYWYRQTLGQGPEFLTYFQNEAQLEKSRLLSDRFSAERPKGSFSTLEIQRTEQGDSAMYLCASSLGVATGVVGYTFGSGTRLTVV.

This chain joins TRBV7-2 and TRBJ1-4, with 7 bases fitting TRBD1. The trim removed 5 bases at V and 7 bases at J, leaving 7 bases unmatched. Germline-derived CDR1 and CDR2 are SGHTA and FQGNSA. The CDR3 spans 14 residues. Here the CDR3 DNA reads TGTGCCAGCAGCCCGGACAGGTGGGCTGAAAAACTGTTTTTT. Translating gives CASSPDRWAEKLFF.

The CDR3 spells CATRATGGADTIYF. DNA for the CDR3: TGCGCCACCAGAGCCACAGGGGGCGCCGACACCATATATTTT. The rearrangement joins TRBV5-1 to TRBJ1-3, with 9 bases lining up with TRBD1. The germline CDR1 and CDR2 sequences are SGHRS and YFSETQ. Germline trimming cut 9 bases from V and 8 bases from J; bases unmatched to any gene: 12. The CDR3 runs to 14 residues.

The J gene is TRBJ2-7, the V gene TRBV6-6, with D tentatively TRBD1 (5 bases). This CDR3 spans 16 amino acids. The germline V gene encodes CDR1 MNHNY and CDR2 SVGAGI (reference sequence). V lost 6 bases to trimming and J lost 4 bases, with 22 bases between them. In nucleotides, the CDR3 is TGTGCCAGCAGGCCTGCTCAGGGCCTAAGGGAATACGAGCAGTACTTC. It specifies CASRPAQGLREYEQYF.

The rearrangement joins TRBV5-4 to TRBJ1-2; 8 nucleotides line up with TRBD1. Germline assignment: CDR1 SGHNT and CDR2 YYREEE (reference sequence). Trimming at V came to 4 bases and at J to 0 bases, leaving 8 bases not matched to a gene. The CDR3 consists of 16 residues. CDR3 coding DNA: TGTGCCAGCAGCCCCTCCGGGACAGGAGCTAACTATGGCTACACCTTC. It translates to CASSPSGTGANYGYTF. Based on the CDR3 plus reference TRBV5-4 and TRBJ1-2, the full variable domain is ETGVTQSPTHLIKTRGQQVTLRCSSQSGHNTVSWYQQALGQGPQFIFQYYREEENGRGNFPPRFSGLQFPNYSSELNVNALELDDSALYLCASSPSGTGANYGYTFGSGTRLTVV.

The chain recombines TRBV5-1 with TRBJ2-1, with D unresolved. Germline-derived CDR1 and CDR2 are SGHRS and YFSETQ. Trimming stripped 0 bases from V and 5 bases from J, with 12 bases between. The CDR3 is 15 residues long. The CDR3 here is CASSLGGSSDNEQFF. The CDR3 DNA sequence: TGCGCCAGCAGCTTGGGTGGCAGCAGCGACAATGAGCAGTTCTTC.

The chain employs TRBV28 and TRBJ1-1; 8 nucleotides line up with TRBD1. Per the germline V gene, CDR1 is MDHEN and CDR2 is SYDVKM. This CDR3 comprises 14 residues. V trimming: 6 bases; J trimming: 3 bases; junction bases outside the gene matches: 6. The CDR3: CASRQDRGHTEAFF. The CDR3 nucleotides read TGTGCCAGCAGACAAGACAGGGGTCACACTGAAGCTTTCTTT.

This chain joins TRBV6-1 and TRBJ2-2, with a weak D call TRBD2 (5 bases). Trimming stripped 3 bases from V and 8 bases from J, with 7 bases between. CDR3 length equals 12 residues. Germline V gives CDR1 MNHNS, CDR2 SASEGT. The CDR3 region is CASSDPGGELFF. CDR3 nucleotide sequence: TGTGCCAGCAGTGATCCGGGGGGGGAGCTGTTTTTT.

The rearrangement links TRBV3-1 (or the pseudogene TRBV3-2) to TRBJ1-2; 8 bases are shared with TRBD1. There are 17 residues in the CDR3. Germline assignment: CDR1 LGHDT and CDR2 YNNKEL (reference sequence). J gave up 7 bases and V 0 bases, and 13 bases lay outside the gene matches. The CDR3: CASSQDRGPFPTFGYTF. CDR3 in DNA: TGTGCCAGCAGCCAAGACAGGGGGCCATTCCCCACTTTTGGCTACACCTTC.

This clone was found a few times. DNA for the CDR3: TGTGCCAGCAGTGTTACAGGGGGGCGGACTGAAGCTTTCTTT. Its protein is CASSVTGGRTEAFF. The chain carries TRBV6-2 or TRBV6-3 and TRBJ1-1; 8 bases are a match to TRBD1. V lost 5 bases and J lost 5; bases outside the gene matches: 7. Germline V gene sequence: CDR1 MNHEY, CDR2 SVGEGT. The CDR3 is 14 amino acids.

This sequence joins TRBV6-6 and TRBJ2-1; D is unresolved. Trimming took 0 bases from V and 8 from J, leaving 11 bases between them. The CDR3 loop spans 14 amino acids. In germline, CDR1 is MNHNY, CDR2 SVGAGI (reference sequence). CDR3 nucleotide sequence: TGTGCCAGCAGTTACTCGCAGTCTCGGGATGAGCAGTTCTTC. Translating it yields CASSYSQSRDEQFF.

This chain's CDR3 is CATSRLAGDNEQFF. DNA of the CDR3: TGTGCCACCTCCCGACTAGCGGGAGACAATGAGCAGTTCTTC. This chain joins TRBV24-1 and TRBJ2-1; 12 nucleotides align to TRBD2. Looked up from germline, CDR1 is KGHDR and CDR2 is SFDVKD. CDR3 size: 14 residues. Germline trimming cut 9 bases from V and 5 bases from J; bases unmatched to any gene: 4.

This clone was observed a handful of times. The V gene is TRBV30, the J gene TRBJ1-1; TRBD1 is a possible D gene (6 bases). This CDR3 has 12 amino acids. V was pared by 1 base and J by 7 bases, with 10 bases between. Per germline, CDR1 GTSNPN and CDR2 SVGIG (reference sequence). The CDR3 loop reads CAWSGTGYEAFF. The CDR3 DNA follows: TGTGCCTGGAGTGGTACAGGGTATGAAGCTTTCTTT.

The chain is built from TRBV19 and TRBJ2-1; 10 bases agree with TRBD1. From germline, CDR1 is LNHDA and CDR2 SQIVND (reference sequence). This CDR3 comprises 13 residues. V trimming: 4 bases; J trimming: 9 bases; junction bases outside the gene matches: 3. DNA for the CDR3: TGTGCCAGTAGTACGGACAGGGGGTTTGAGCAGTTCTTC. Translating gives CASSTDRGFEQFF.

This clone was recorded only once. J is TRBJ2-3 and V is TRBV30; 9 nucleotides line up with TRBD2. Per the germline V gene, CDR1 is GTSNPN and CDR2 is SVGIG (reference sequence). This CDR3 region has 15 residues. V trimming: 2 bases; J trimming: 0 bases; junction bases outside the gene matches: 3. CDR3 DNA: TGTGCCTGGAGTCGCGGGGGGGGTAGCACAGATACGCAGTATTTT. Amino acid sequence: CAWSRGGGSTDTQYF.

This chain uses TRBV11-2 with TRBJ2-1; a possible D gene is TRBD1 (6 bases). Trimming pared 1 base from V and 7 bases from J, leaving 11 bases between. Germline V gene sequence: CDR1 SGHAT, CDR2 FQNNGV. The CDR3 spans 14 residues. The CDR3 sequence: CASSLGGQQNEQFF. CDR3 in DNA: TGTGCCAGCAGCTTAGGGGGGCAGCAGAATGAGCAGTTCTTC.

The genes are TRBV5-1 and TRBJ2-5; 8 bases are shared with TRBD2. CDR1 SGHRS and CDR2 YFSETQ come from the germline V gene. Losses at the gene ends were 5 bases for V and 1 base for J; bases not matched to a gene: 10. This CDR3 spans 16 amino acids. This chain's CDR3 is CASRRVPGLGQETQYF. In nucleotides, the CDR3 is TGCGCCAGCAGACGCGTACCGGGACTAGGCCAAGAGACCCAGTACTTC.

The chain's CDR3 is CASSLERLAETQYF. The CDR3 DNA follows: TGTGCCAGCAGCTTAGAACGGTTAGCGGAGACCCAGTACTTC. The rearrangement uses TRBV7-2 and TRBJ2-5, with a weak D call TRBD2 (5 bases). The V gene's germline CDR1 is SGHTA and CDR2 FQGNSA. The CDR3 extends over 14 amino acids. V was trimmed by 1 base and J by 5 bases, leaving 11 bases between them.

This clone has just a few counts. This chain connects TRBV3-1 (or the pseudogene TRBV3-2) to TRBJ1-5, with a weak D call TRBD1 (5 bases). Germline CDR1 reads LGHDT; CDR2 reads YNNKEL (reference sequence). Between the trimmed V and J ends, which lost 6 bases and 7 bases, there was a span of 13 bases. The CDR3 is 13 amino acids. The CDR3 coding sequence is TGTGCCAGCAGTCCGACAGTTAACCAGCCCCAGCATTTT. Translation gives CASSPTVNQPQHF.

The chain employs TRBV11-3 and TRBJ1-6; no clear D. The CDR3 contains 14 residues. Germline V gives CDR1 SGHNT, CDR2 YENEEA. V was trimmed by 5 bases and J by 5 bases, leaving 10 bases between them. CDR3 loop: CASSLLGDNSPLHF. The CDR3, as DNA: TGTGCCAGCAGCCTTCTCGGGGATAATTCACCCCTCCACTTT.

V and J are TRBV27 and TRBJ1-4; perhaps TRBD1 as D (6 bases). Germline V lookup: CDR1 MNHEY, CDR2 SMNVEV (reference sequence). The CDR3 is 15 amino acids. V lost 4 bases to trimming and J lost 0 bases, with 9 bases between them. The CDR3 region is CASSWGGTTNEKLFF. In DNA form, the CDR3 reads TGTGCCAGCAGTTGGGGGGGCACAACTAATGAAAAACTGTTTTTT.

The rearrangement links TRBV27 to TRBJ1-4; 9 bases match TRBD1. Germline lookup yields CDR1 MNHEY and CDR2 SMNVEV (reference sequence). J was trimmed by 6 bases and V by 0 bases; bases with no gene match: 2. This CDR3 has 15 residues. CDR3: CASSLSGTGYEKLFF. The CDR3 nucleotides read TGTGCCAGCAGTTTATCCGGGACAGGGTATGAAAAACTGTTTTTT.

The chain is built from TRBV7-9 and TRBJ1-2; the D gene is possibly TRBD1 (5 bases). The germline V and J ends were trimmed by 0 bases and 8 bases, with 10 bases remaining between them. The CDR3 runs 13 residues. In germline, CDR1 is SEHNR, CDR2 FQNEAQ (reference sequence). The CDR3 loop reads CASSLAGGRGYTF. CDR3 coding DNA: TGTGCCAGCAGCTTAGCGGGGGGACGGGGCTACACCTTC.

The gene calls are TRBV6-5 and TRBJ1-2; 7 bases are shared with TRBD1. The CDR3 consists of 15 residues. V was clipped by 0 bases and J by 2 bases; unmatched bases: 3. Germline CDR1 reads MNHEY; CDR2 reads SVGAGI. CDR3 amino acids: CASSYSLGQNYGYTF. The CDR3 DNA reads as TGTGCCAGCAGTTACTCGCTGGGACAGAACTATGGCTACACCTTC.

On this clone itself: Compared with germline, one end of the junction differs, possibly owing to a read error. The chain couples TRBV7-7 to TRBJ2-1; D is perhaps TRBD1 (6 bases). The CDR3 length is 13 residues. Per germline, CDR1 SSHAT and CDR2 FNYEAQ (reference sequence). The CDR3 is CASSGTKGGEQFF. The DNA for the CDR3 is TGTGCTAGCAGCGGCACTAAAGGGGGTGAGCAGTTCTTC. Full variable domain (rest looked up from reference TRBV7-7 and TRBJ2-1): GAGVSQSPRYKVTKRGQDVTLRCDPISSHATLYWYQQALGQGPEFLTYFNYEAQPDKSGLPSDRFSAERPEGSISTLTIQRTEQRDSAMYRCASSGTKGGEQFFGPGTRLTVL.

V usage is TRBV7-9 and J usage is TRBJ1-4; D is possibly TRBD1 (5 bases). Per germline, CDR1 SEHNR and CDR2 FQNEAQ (reference sequence). This CDR3 comprises 14 residues. The V end was cut by 3 bases, the J end by 7 bases, with 12 bases between. The CDR3 loop is CASSFQGATEKLFF. Here the CDR3 DNA reads TGTGCCAGCAGCTTTCAAGGGGCGACTGAAAAACTGTTTTTT.

This clone was picked up a small number of times. This sequence joins TRBV5-1 and TRBJ1-1, with 8 bases matching TRBD1. The CDR3 spans 14 residues. Losses at the gene ends were 3 bases for V and 3 bases for J; bases not matched to a gene: 4. The germline gives CDR1 SGHRS, CDR2 YFSETQ. CDR3 loop: CASSSKTGDTEAFF. The CDR3 DNA is TGCGCCAGCAGCTCGAAGACAGGGGACACTGAAGCTTTCTTT.